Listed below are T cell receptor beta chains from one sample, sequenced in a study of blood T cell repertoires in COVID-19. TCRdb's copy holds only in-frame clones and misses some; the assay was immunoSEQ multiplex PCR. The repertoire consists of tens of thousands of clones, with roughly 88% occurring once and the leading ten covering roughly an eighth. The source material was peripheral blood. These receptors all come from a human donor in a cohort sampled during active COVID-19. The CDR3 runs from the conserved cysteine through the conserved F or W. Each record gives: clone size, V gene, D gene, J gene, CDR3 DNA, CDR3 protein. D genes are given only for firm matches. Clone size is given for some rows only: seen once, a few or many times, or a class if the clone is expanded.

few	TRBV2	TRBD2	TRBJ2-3	TGTGCCAGCACCACAGGGGCTAGCGGGGGGGATACGCAGTATTTT	CASTTGASGGDTQYF
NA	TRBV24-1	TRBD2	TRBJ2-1	TGTGCCACCAGTGAATCCGGGACTAGCGGAGTAGAGCAGTTCTTC	CATSESGTSGVEQFF
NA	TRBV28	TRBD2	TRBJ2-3	TGTGCCAGCAGTTTAAAACGGGGGGGCGGCACAGATACGCAGTATTTT	CASSLKRGGGTDTQYF
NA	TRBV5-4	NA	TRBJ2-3	TGTGCCAGCAGCGCGAGGCGGGGGCCAGATACGCAGTATTTT	CASSARRGPDTQYF
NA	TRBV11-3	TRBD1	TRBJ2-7	TGTGCCAGCAGCTTTCGGGGGACAGGGGGGGCGAACGAGCAGTACTTC	CASSFRGTGGANEQYF
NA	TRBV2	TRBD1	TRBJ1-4	TGTGCCAGCAACCCGACAGGGGTTGCCGAAAAACTGTTTTTT	CASNPTGVAEKLFF
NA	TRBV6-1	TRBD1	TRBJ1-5	TGTGCCAGCAGTGAACAGGGGGCGCTTGGCAATCAGCCCCAGCATTTT	CASSEQGALGNQPQHF
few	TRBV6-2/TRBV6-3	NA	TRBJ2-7	TGTGCCAGCAGTCCACGAGGACTCTTCTACGAGCAGTACTTC	CASSPRGLFYEQYF
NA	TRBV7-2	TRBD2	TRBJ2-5	TGTGCCAGCAGCCGCGGGGGTCGGGCAGAGACCCAGTACTTC	CASSRGGRAETQYF
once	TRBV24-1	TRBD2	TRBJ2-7	TGTGCCACCGTGCGGGAGGCCGGACCCTACGAGCAGTACTTC	CATVREAGPYEQYF
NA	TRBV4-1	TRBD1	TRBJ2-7	TGCGCCAGCAGCCAAAGGACAGGGATATACGAGCAGTACTTC	CASSQRTGIYEQYF
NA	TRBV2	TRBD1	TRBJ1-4	TGTGCCAGCAGTGAAGTATTGGGACAGGGTATAAAACTGTTTTTT	CASSEVLGQGIKLFF
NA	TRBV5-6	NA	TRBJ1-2	TGTGCCAGCAGCTTGGGCACAAATAACTATGGCTACACCTTC	CASSLGTNNYGYTF
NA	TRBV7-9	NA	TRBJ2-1	TGTGCCAGCAGCGCGTCAGGGAATGACGAGCAGTTCTTC	CASSASGNDEQFF
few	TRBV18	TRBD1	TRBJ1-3	TGTGCCAGCTCACCACAGAGACAGGGAACTGGAAACACCATATATTTT	CASSPQRQGTGNTIYF
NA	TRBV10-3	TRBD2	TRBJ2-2	TGTGCCATCAGGGGACTAGCGGGGGGCCCGAACACCGGGGAGCTGTTTTTT	CAIRGLAGGPNTGELFF
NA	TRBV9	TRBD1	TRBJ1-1	TGTGCCAGCAGCGCTTTTCCGGGACAGGGGACTGAAGCTTTCTTT	CASSAFPGQGTEAFF
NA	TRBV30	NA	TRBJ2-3	TGTGCCTGGAGTGCGGACAGAACGCAGTATTTT	CAWSADRTQYF
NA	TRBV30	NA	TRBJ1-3	TGTGCCTGGAGAGCTTGGAACAGGGCTGGAAACACCATATATTTT	CAWRAWNRAGNTIYF
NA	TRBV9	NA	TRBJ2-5	TGTGCCAGCAGCCTAAATCCGTTTGGTGAGACCCAGTACTTC	CASSLNPFGETQYF
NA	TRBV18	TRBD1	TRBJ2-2	TGTGCCAGCTCACCTGGGACAGGGGGCACCGGGGAGCTGTTTTTT	CASSPGTGGTGELFF
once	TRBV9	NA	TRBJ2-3	TGTGCCAGCAGCGTAGAAAGGGACTGGGCGGGGCGCACAGATACGCAGTATTTT	CASSVERDWAGRTDTQYF
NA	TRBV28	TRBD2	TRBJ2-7	TGTGCCACCAACGGGGGGGGAACCTACGAGCAGTACTTC	CATNGGGTYEQYF
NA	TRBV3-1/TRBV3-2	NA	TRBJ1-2	TGTGCCAGCAGTCCGGGTCTTGGTCGTGGCTACACCTTC	CASSPGLGRGYTF
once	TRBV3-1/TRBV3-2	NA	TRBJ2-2	TGTGCCAGCAGCCAAGGGGCCGCGGGCGCCGGGGAGCTGTTTTTT	CASSQGAAGAGELFF
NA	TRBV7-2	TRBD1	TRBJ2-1	TGTGCCAGCAGCCACCGACAGGGGGTCTCCTACAATGAGCAGTTCTTC	CASSHRQGVSYNEQFF
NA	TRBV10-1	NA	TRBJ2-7	TGCGCCAGCGCCGGGTCGCGGGACTTCCCCTACGAGCAGTACTTC	CASAGSRDFPYEQYF
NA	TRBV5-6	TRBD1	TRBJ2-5	TGTGCCAGCAACGCCGAAGGGGCAGGGGGCAGGGAGACCCAGTACTTC	CASNAEGAGGRETQYF
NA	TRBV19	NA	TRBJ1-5	TGTGCCAGCACCCGGGGGGAGGGAAGGAATCAGCCCCAGCATTTT	CASTRGEGRNQPQHF
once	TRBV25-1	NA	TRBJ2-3	TGTGCCAGCAGTGCCTTGGGCATCTACACAGATACGCAGTATTTT	CASSALGIYTDTQYF
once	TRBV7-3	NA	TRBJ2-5	TGTGCCAGCAGCCATCATGACCAAGGAGGATGGACCCAGTACTTC	CASSHHDQGGWTQYF
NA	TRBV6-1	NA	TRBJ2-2	TGTGCCAGCAGTGAATCCGCAGGGGTTAACACCGGGGAGCTGTTTTTT	CASSESAGVNTGELFF
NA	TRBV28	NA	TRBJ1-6	TGTGCCAGCAGTCCCCCCCAGGGTCAATATTCACCCCTCCACTTT	CASSPPQGQYSPLHF
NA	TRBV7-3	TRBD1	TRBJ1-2	TGTGCCAGCAGCTTGGGACAGGGTCGGGGCTACACCTTC	CASSLGQGRGYTF
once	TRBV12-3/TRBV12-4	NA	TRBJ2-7	TGTGCCAGCAGTCAGGTCTCCTACGAGCAGTACTTC	CASSQVSYEQYF
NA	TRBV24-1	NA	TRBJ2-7	TGTGCCACCACCTCTCAGTCAGGGCATAGCTACGAGCAGTACTTC	CATTSQSGHSYEQYF
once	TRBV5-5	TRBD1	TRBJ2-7	TGTGCCAGCAGCCTTGGAGACAGGGAAGCTCGCGAGCAGTACTTC	CASSLGDREAREQYF
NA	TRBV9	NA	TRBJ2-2	TGTGCCAGCAGCGTAGGGGAGCTACTCACCGGGGAGCTGTTTTTT	CASSVGELLTGELFF
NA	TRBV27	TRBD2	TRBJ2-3	TGTGCCAGCAGTCTCTCTAGCGGTTACACAGATACGCAGTATTTT	CASSLSSGYTDTQYF
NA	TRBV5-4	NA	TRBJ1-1	TGTGCCAGCAGCTTGGGTTTTGGGGGCCAGACTTCTGAAGCTTTCTTT	CASSLGFGGQTSEAFF
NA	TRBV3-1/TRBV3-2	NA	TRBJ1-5	TGTGCCAGCAGCCAGGGCAATAGCAATCAGCCCCAGCATTTT	CASSQGNSNQPQHF
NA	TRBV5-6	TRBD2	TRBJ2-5	TGTGCCAGCAGCTTGGCCAAGGGACTAGCGGGGGAGTACCAAGAGACCCAGTACTTC	CASSLAKGLAGEYQETQYF
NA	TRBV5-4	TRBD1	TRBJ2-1	TGTGCCAGCAGCGCGCACTCCGGGACAGGGAAGAGGGATGAGCAGTTCTTC	CASSAHSGTGKRDEQFF
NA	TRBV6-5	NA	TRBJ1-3	TGTGCCAGCAGTTACTCGAGTACCTCTGGAAACACCATATATTTT	CASSYSSTSGNTIYF
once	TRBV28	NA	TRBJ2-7	TGTGCCAGCATCCCGGGACTCGGGGAACGGGACGAGCAGTACTTC	CASIPGLGERDEQYF
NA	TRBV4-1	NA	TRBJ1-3	TGCGCCAGCAGCCAAGATTCAGGGGTTCCTGGAAACACCATATATTTT	CASSQDSGVPGNTIYF
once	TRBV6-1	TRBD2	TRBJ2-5	TGTGCCAGCAGTGAACGGACTAGCGGGGGGGAGACCCAGTACTTC	CASSERTSGGETQYF
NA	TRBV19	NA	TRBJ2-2	TGTGCCAGTAGGCCTTTAGAGGGAAGTGACACCGGGGAGCTGTTTTTT	CASRPLEGSDTGELFF
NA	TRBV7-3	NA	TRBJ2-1	TGTGCCAGCAGCGTCTACGGTTCGAGCTCCTACAATGAGCAGTTCTTC	CASSVYGSSSYNEQFF
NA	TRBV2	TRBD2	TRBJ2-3	TGTGCCAGCAGTGAACTAGCGGGGGGACAAGATACGCAGTATTTT	CASSELAGGQDTQYF